This T cell receptor (beta chain) was captured by sequencing in a study of blood T cell repertoires in COVID-19. About the research overall: The study drew acute and convalescent COVID-19 samples from the United States, Italy and Spain. Nucleic acid was either cDNA or gDNA, and it came from T cells, B-cell-depleted T cells, or PBMCs.

Under the authors' procedure: Researchers report that nucleated cell counts were estimated from reference gene primer amplification. TCRdb's copy holds only in-frame clones and misses some; the assay was immunoSEQ multiplex PCR. V, J and clone size were drawn from that table, and D and trimming were deduced from the DNA. The profile shows more than 300,000 clones, about 87% of them singletons. Enrolment of Seattle patients took place during active infection, and they were followed longitudinally. This clonotype was obtained from a woman in her 30s with COVID-19, enrolled during active disease. The sequenced sample consisted of peripheral blood.

The CDR3 DNA sequence: TGTGCCAGCAAGGGCGGGAGGGCCCTCCCAAGCACAGATACGCAGTATTTT. Its translation: CASKGGRALPSTDTQYF. This chain links TRBV27 with TRBJ2-3; 9 nucleotides line up with TRBD2. Germline V gene data show CDR1 as MNHEY and CDR2 as SMNVEV (reference sequence). The CDR3 length is 17 residues. The trim removed 7 bases at V and 0 bases at J, leaving 11 bases unmatched.